This T cell receptor beta chain was sequenced during a study of CD8+ T cells in alopecia areata. Overall study context: Each of the treated patients was given oral tofacitinib, 5 to 10 mg twice daily, for moderate-to-severe alopecia areata.

After isolation, RNA underwent reverse transcription to generate cDNA as the sequencing template. The assay was immunoSEQ multiplex PCR, and TCRdb's table has in-frame clones only and misses some. The profile covers around 60,000 clones, with roughly 46% appearing a single time and about 20% taken by the ten largest. Treatment described: oral pan-JAK inhibitor, 5-10 mg twice daily. Specimens obtained from alopecia areata patients comprised lesional scalp punch biopsies and peripheral blood. The receptor's source is a human donor with alopecia areata. Sequenced material: CD8+ T cells sorted from blood, taken at approximately week 36, from a patient treated with tofacitinib.

The CDR3 sequence: CASSLADSSYNEQFF. CDR3 in DNA: TGTGCCAGCAGCCTCGCGGACAGCTCCTACAATGAGCAGTTCTTC. The rearrangement uses TRBV7-6 and TRBJ2-1; D might be TRBD1 (6 bases). Trimming took 5 bases from V and 0 from J, leaving 11 bases between them. The CDR3 spans 15 residues. Germline V gene sequence: CDR1 SGHVS, CDR2 FNYEAQ.